Listed here are 8 T cell receptor beta chains from one sample, sequenced in a study of T cells in Graves' hyperthyroidism and ophthalmopathy. RNA transcripts served as the template for amplifying TCR beta CDR3 regions. First-round RT-PCR of the TCR CDR3 relied on the HTBI primer set. Each CDR3 protein gets one entry after TCRdb re-called the multiplex PCR reads with MiXCR. The table shows hundreds of thousands of distinct CDR3 sequences, with around 21% occurring only once. Sequenced: blood. All receptors come from a man aged 25-45 years with Graves' ophthalmopathy.

CDR3: CASSLTGLAGGKVVEQYF. In nucleotides, the CDR3 is TGCGCCAGCAGCCTAACGGGACTAGCGGGAGGGAAAGTCGTCGAGCAGTACTTC. V is TRBV5-1 and J is TRBJ2-7; 16 bases are shared with TRBD2. Looked up from germline, CDR1 is SGHRS and CDR2 is YFSETQ. The CDR3 extends over 18 amino acids. The V and J ends lost 4 bases and 6 bases, in that order; junction bases with no gene match: 13.

The rearrangement uses TRBV28 and TRBJ2-2, with D perhaps assigned TRBD1 or TRBD2 (5 bases each). This CDR3 is built from 15 residues. From germline, CDR1 is MDHEN and CDR2 SYDVKM. V lost 6 bases, J lost 5 bases, and 16 bases lay in between. CDR3 nucleotides: TGTGCCAGCAGGCCCGGGACCATGAATACCGGGGAGCTGTTTTTT. Protein product: CASRPGTMNTGELFF.

The rearrangement uses TRBV3-1 and TRBJ2-7, with TRBD1 matching over 9 bases. The CDR3 contains 15 residues. Germline V gene data show CDR1 as LGHDT and CDR2 as YNNKEL (reference sequence). V dropped 3 bases and J dropped 0; count of bases not matched to a gene: 3. The CDR3 coding sequence is TGTGCCAGCAGCCAGGGACAGGGTCCCTCCTACGAGCAGTACTTC. Residues: CASSQGQGPSYEQYF.

The V and J genes are TRBV3-1 and TRBJ1-1; 7 nucleotides agree with TRBD1. There are 12 residues in the CDR3. The germline V gene has CDR1 LGHDT and CDR2 YNNKEL (reference sequence). V dropped 9 bases and J dropped 4; count of bases not matched to a gene: 5. As DNA, the CDR3 is TGTGCCAGTAACAGGGGTGGCACTGAAGCTTTCTTT. This sequence encodes CASNRGGTEAFF.

This clonotype has more than one count but fewer than ten. The missing conserved phenylalanine or tryptophan at the end of this CDR3 makes a read error likely. The V gene is TRBV5-1, the J gene TRBJ2-7, with D possibly matching TRBD1 (7 bases). Germline V gene lookup returns CDR1 SGHRS and CDR2 YFSETQ. The germline V and J ends were trimmed by 0 bases and 6 bases, with 10 bases remaining between them. This CDR3 region has 13 residues. The CDR3 loop is CASSLGQGGEQYL. CDR3 sequence (DNA): TGCGCCAGCAGCTTGGGACAGGGAGGCGAGCAGTACCTC.

The rearrangement joins TRBV27 to TRBJ2-1; 7 bases match TRBD2. With V trimmed by 2 bases and J by 4 bases, 8 bases remained unmatched. This CDR3 has 16 amino acids. CDR1 is MNHEY, CDR2 SMNVEV, per germline (reference sequence). The CDR3 reads CASSLSQLALYNEQFF. CDR3 bases: TGTGCCAGCAGTTTAAGCCAACTAGCGTTGTACAATGAGCAGTTCTTC.

The sample holds many counts of this clonotype. The chain carries TRBV7-2 and TRBJ2-3; 7 positions match TRBD2. The CDR3 extends over 17 amino acids. The germline CDR1 and CDR2 sequences are SGHTA and FQGNSA. V shed 1 base, J shed 3 bases, and the junction held 10 bases outside the gene matches. The CDR3 spells CASSLGAGVMGTDTQYF. CDR3 sequence (DNA): TGTGCCAGCAGCTTAGGGGCGGGAGTTATGGGAACAGATACGCAGTATTTT.

The genes are TRBV5-1 and TRBJ2-5, with a possible D match to TRBD2 (5 bases). Germline CDR1 is SGHRS and CDR2 is YFSETQ. The V end lost 4 bases, the J end lost 5 bases, and 18 bases lay between the germline ends. CDR3 size: 15 residues. The DNA for the CDR3 is TGCGCCAGCAGCCCACGCCTTGCGGGCAGGGAGACCCAGTACTTC. Amino acid sequence: CASSPRLAGRETQYF.